This record covers a single T cell receptor beta chain. The clone's antigen remains unknown. No clone much larger than this one lies a single base away; base qualities are absent. A two-step multiplex PCR was used to amplify TCR-beta CDR3 regions from genomic DNA, and Illumina-compatible adaptors were added in the second step. TCR-beta immunosequencing was carried out on an Illumina platform through the commercial immunoSEQ service. Under the source paper's analysis protocol: Repertoires were summarised as Top 10 Clones, the percentage of T-cell templates from the ten most frequent sequences, and productive clonality. Values of productive clonality ranged from 0 to 1, with a monoclonal population indicated by a value of 1. Tumour-associated clones were defined as sequences comprising at least 0.1% of tumour T-cell templates but absent from matched non-adjacent lung, identified via log10 scatter plots. Student's t-tests were used for two-group comparisons, ANOVA for comparisons across stages, and linear regression for relationships, with analyses done in GraphPad Prism7 and R. TCRdb holds this immuneACCESS table with in-frame rearrangements only. Some clones are missing; in checked studies, unresolved V genes explain under half, and the rest has no known cause. For V, J and clone size, that table is used; D and trimming come from the DNA. For this sample the table gives over 4,000 clones, of which about 88% were detected only once. Together, the top ten hold 5.8% of the sample.

This sample stems from a study of immune cell composition in non-small cell lung cancer listed by TCRdb under 2017. Regarding the complete study: To assign histologic subtype, which was mostly lung adenocarcinoma or squamous cell carcinoma, H&E was combined with p63, CK5, Napsin A and TTF-1 immunohistochemistry. Using Adaptive Biotechnologies, the researchers ran TCR-beta sequencing on 34 paired NSCLC tumour and non-adjacent lung specimens, along with 25 to 30 tumour-only specimens. For supplementary cohort #1, made up of roughly 10 lung adenocarcinoma cases, paired tumour/lung TCR-beta sequencing was done and TIL populations were generated so that tumour reactivity could be assessed. The subtype comparisons left out several tumour specimens with TCR-beta data because those specimens were rare histological subtypes. General conclusions and limits of the study: Tumour-associated clones >0.5% occurred in nearly half of NSCLC cases: about 30% of adenocarcinomas versus approximately 80% of squamous carcinomas. Across approximately 10 adenocarcinoma cases, TIL tumour reactivity correlated strongly with maximal tumour-associated clone frequency but not with overall clonality. No significant correlation was found between smoking pack-years and tumour TCR-beta clonality. The reactivity cohort was only roughly nine cases, and tumour-reactive clones were not shown to share sequences with the dominant in vivo tumour-associated clones.

The CDR3 goes from the cysteine to the phenylalanine over 16 residues. Here the CDR3 DNA is all that survives: 48 bases in frame from base 1. Via the germline V gene, CDR1 is MNHEY and CDR2 SVGAGI. Trimming costs V 0 bases and J 1 base, and their ends lie 11 bases apart. Non-adjacent lung tissue from the same patient, taken as far from the tumour as possible and at least 3 cm away, was used for the normal lung samples. From frozen aliquots of unsorted single-cell suspensions, genomic DNA was isolated using the QIAamp DNA kit. Tissues arrived within 2 hours after resection and were immediately processed into single-cell suspensions. Tissue was mechanically dissociated and enzymatically digested with DNase I, collagenase I and hyaluronidase for approximately 30 minutes at 37 °C, then filtered and RBC-lysed.

Rearrangement joined TRBV6-5 to TRBJ2-3; no D segment can be confidently identified. The specimen sequenced was non-adjacent lung tissue. The clonotype originates from a human donor with non-small cell lung cancer. Some clones in this sample may be carry-over from other donors' samples. The nucleotide sequence reads as follows: TGTGCCAGCAGTTACTCGAGTGGGCAGGGCACAGATACGCAGTATTTT. It encodes CASSYSSGQGTDTQYF.